The sequence of this TCR beta chain was determined in a study of beta chain features in type 1 diabetes. Overall study: All samples combined gave roughly 110,000,000 sorted cells for examination. Study-wide findings and caveats: A moderate, significant TCRB CDR3 shortening appeared in type 1 diabetes across four CD4+ subsets. VDJ junctions from patients with type 1 diabetes contained fewer insertions and more deletions. Researchers reported that naive, central memory and Treg TCRB repertoires appeared more similar in patients than in healthy donors. For cells with high TCR expression, cDNA sequencing could yield over-representation.

This clone was detected only a few times. What it binds is not known. The germline V gene has CDR1 SQVTM and CDR2 ANQGSEA. CDR3 length equals 16 residues. With V trimmed by 2 bases and J by 5 bases, 9 bases remained unmatched. What was sequenced were expressed TCRB transcripts, since all of the isolated RNA had been reverse transcribed. Assay used: immunoSEQ multiplex PCR; TCRdb lists only in-frame clones, some missing. The sample includes 310,000 or so clones, 9.3% of them seen just once. The receptor was derived from a man younger than 40 with type 1 diabetes. This chain joins TRBV29-1 and TRBJ2-5; 12 bases map to TRBD1. The source material was central memory CD4+ T cells from blood. The CDR3 DNA follows: TGCAGCGTTGAATGCGGGACAGGGGGCTCTCCGGAGACCCAGTACTTC. This gives the protein CSVECGTGGSPETQYF.